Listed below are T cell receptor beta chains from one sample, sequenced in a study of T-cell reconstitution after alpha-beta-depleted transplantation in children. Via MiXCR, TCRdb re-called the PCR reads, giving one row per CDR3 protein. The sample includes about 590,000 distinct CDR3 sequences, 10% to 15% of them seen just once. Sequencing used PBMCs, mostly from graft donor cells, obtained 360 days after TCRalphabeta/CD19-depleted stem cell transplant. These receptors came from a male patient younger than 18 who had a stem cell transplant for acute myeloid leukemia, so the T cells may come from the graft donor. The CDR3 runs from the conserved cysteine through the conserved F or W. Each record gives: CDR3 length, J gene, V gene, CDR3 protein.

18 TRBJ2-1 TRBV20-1 CSAKEGTSGPRKWDEQFF
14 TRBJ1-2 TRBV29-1 CSVEFRDRGEGYTF
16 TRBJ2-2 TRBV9 CASSPGPSLEPGELFF
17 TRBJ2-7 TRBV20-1 CSARESSGRHSSYEQYF
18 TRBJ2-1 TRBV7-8 CASSLKVSSGPTYNEQFF
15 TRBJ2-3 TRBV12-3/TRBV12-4 CASSFGGPPADTQYF
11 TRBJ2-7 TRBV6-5 CASRIGGEQYF
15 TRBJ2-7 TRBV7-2 CASSSPGLAYYEQYF
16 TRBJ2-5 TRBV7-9 CASSQGLDLRRETQYF
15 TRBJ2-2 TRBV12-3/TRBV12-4 CASSFWTAGTGELFF
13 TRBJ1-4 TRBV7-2 CASSTPTNEKLFF
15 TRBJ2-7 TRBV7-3 CASSLIPTRSYEQYF
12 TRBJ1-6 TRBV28 CASDRVGSPLHF
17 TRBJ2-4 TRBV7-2 CASSFPRHPGAKNIQYF
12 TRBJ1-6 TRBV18 CASSRERSPLHF
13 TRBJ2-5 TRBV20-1 CSAPTGRVWTQYF
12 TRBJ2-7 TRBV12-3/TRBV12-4 CASTQGASEQYF
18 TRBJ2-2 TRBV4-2 CASSQDLAGVGNTGELFF
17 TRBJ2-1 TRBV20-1 CSARDRTREETYNEQFF
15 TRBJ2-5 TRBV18 CASSPQPGQQETQYF
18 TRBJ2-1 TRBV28 CASTLGGWRGPSYNEQFF
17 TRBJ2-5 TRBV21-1 CARASGQGKGKQETQYF
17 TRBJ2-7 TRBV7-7 CASSIPGLVGIRNEQYF
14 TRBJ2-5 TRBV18 CASSQRQGQETQYF
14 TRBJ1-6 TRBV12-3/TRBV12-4 CASSLEASSGPLHF
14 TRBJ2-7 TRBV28 CASRAGGGSYEQYF
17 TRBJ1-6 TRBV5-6 CASSSGTGGIYNSPLHF
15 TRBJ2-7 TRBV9 CASSVARDRPYEQYF
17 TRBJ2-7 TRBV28 CASTDLSGTSGIHEQYF
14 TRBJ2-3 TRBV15 CATSSDRARDTQYF
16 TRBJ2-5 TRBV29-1 CSVEIPTGGLQETQYF